The clone carrying this T cell receptor beta chain showed up just once. Its antigen is undetermined. Clones were read by immunoSEQ multiplex PCR, and TCRdb kept only the in-frame ones, dropping some. This sample yields more than 130,000 clones, of which 88% are seen a single time; around 8% belongs to the top ten. This entry is derived from a study of cytomegalovirus exposure and HLA in healthy donors. Study results and limitations: Cytomegalovirus-associated TCR beta chains were listed, numbering some 150.

This CDR3 has 13 residues. V was shortened by 3 bases and J by 3 bases, with 8 bases between the two germline ends. Germline V gene lookup returns CDR1 SEHNR and CDR2 FQNEAQ (reference sequence). This chain joins TRBV7-9 and TRBJ1-2; possible D gene TRBD1, 5 bases. The sample consisted of PBMCs. This TCR was recovered from a woman aged 18-29 years in good health and CMV-seropositive. This CDR3 reads CASSLKQDYGYTF. The CDR3, as DNA: TGTGCCAGCAGCTTGAAACAGGACTATGGCTACACCTTC. Based on the CDR3 plus reference TRBV7-9 and TRBJ1-2, the full variable domain is DTGVSQNPRHKITKRGQNVTFRCDPISEHNRLYWYRQTLGQGPEFLTYFQNEAQLEKSRLLSDRFSAERPKGSFSTLEIQRTEQGDSAMYLCASSLKQDYGYTFGSGTRLTVV.